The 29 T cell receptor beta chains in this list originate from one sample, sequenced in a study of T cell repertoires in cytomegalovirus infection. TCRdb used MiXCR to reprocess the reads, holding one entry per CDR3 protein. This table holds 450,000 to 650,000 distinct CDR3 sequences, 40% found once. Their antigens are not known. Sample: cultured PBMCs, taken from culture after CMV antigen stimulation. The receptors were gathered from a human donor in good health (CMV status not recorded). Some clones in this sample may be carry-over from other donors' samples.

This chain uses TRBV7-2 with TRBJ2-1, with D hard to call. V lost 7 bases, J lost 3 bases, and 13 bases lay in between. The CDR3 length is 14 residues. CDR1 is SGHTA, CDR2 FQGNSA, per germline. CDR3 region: CASILSRGYNEQFF. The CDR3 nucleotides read TGTGCCAGCATCCTGTCCAGAGGCTACAATGAGCAGTTCTTC.

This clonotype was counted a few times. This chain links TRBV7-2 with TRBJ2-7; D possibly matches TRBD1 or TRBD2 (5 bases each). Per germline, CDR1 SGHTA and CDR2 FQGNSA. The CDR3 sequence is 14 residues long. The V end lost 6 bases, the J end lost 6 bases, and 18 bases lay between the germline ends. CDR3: CASSLIGAGGEQYF. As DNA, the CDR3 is TGTGCCAGCAGTTTAATCGGGGCGGGCGGCGAGCAGTACTTC.

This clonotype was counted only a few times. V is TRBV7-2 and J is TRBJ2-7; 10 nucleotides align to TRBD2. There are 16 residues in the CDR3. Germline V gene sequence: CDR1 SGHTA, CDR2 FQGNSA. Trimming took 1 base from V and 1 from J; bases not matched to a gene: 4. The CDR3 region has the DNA TGTGCCAGCAGCTTAGTACCTAGCGGGAGTTCCTACGAGCAGTACTTC. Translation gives CASSLVPSGSSYEQYF.

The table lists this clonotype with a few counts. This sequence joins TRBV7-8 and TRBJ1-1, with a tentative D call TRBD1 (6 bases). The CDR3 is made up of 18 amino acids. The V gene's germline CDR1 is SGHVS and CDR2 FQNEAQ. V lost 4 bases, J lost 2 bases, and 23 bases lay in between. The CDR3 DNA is TGTGCCAGCAGCTCGGTCATAGAGGATGGACAGCATAACACTGAAGCTTTCTTT. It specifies CASSSVIEDGQHNTEAFF.

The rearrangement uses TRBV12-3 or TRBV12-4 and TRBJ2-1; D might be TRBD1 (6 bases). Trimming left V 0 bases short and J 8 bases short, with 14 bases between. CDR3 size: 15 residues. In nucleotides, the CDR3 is TGTGCCAGCAGTTTAGCCCCTACAGGGATTGATGAGCAGTTCTTC. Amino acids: CASSLAPTGIDEQFF.

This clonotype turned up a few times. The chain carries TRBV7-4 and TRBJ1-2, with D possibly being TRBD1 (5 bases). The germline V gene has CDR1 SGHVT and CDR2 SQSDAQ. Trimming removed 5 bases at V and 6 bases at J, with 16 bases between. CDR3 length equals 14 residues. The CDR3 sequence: CASSPGGGMDGYTF. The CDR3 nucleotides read TGTGCCAGCAGCCCCGGGGGGGGTATGGATGGCTACACCTTC.

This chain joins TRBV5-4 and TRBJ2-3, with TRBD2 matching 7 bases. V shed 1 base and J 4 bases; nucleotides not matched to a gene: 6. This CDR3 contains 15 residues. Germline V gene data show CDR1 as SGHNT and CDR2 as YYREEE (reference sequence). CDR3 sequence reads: CASSLRAAGADTQYF. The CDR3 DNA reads TGTGCCAGCAGCTTGAGGGCGGCGGGGGCAGATACGCAGTATTTT.

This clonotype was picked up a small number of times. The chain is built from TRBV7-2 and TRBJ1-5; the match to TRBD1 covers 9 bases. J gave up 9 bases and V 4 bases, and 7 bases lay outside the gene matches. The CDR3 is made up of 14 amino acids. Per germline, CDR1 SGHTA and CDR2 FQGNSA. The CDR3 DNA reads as TGTGCCAGCAGCTCAACAGGGGGCCCCCGGCCCCAGCATTTT. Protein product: CASSSTGGPRPQHF.

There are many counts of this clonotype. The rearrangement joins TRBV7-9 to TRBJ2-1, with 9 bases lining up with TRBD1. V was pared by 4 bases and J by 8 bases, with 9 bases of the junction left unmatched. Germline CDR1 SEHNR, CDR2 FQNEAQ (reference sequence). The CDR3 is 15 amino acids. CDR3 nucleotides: TGTGCCAGCAGCTCTCCGGGACAGGGAGTTTATGAGCAGTTCTTC. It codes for CASSSPGQGVYEQFF.

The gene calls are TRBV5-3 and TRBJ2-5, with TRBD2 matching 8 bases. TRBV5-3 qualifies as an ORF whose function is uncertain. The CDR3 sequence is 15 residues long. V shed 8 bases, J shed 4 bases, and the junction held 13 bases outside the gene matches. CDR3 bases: TGTGCCAGCAGCGCTGGCGGGGGGTTGGTAGAGACCCAGTACTTC. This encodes CASSAGGGLVETQYF.

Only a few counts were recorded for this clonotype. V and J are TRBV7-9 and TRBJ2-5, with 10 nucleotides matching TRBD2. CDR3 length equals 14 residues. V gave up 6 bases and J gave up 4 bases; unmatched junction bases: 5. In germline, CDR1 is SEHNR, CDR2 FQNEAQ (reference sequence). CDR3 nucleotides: TGTGCCAGCAGTACTAGCGGGGCCCCAGAGACCCAGTACTTC. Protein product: CASSTSGAPETQYF.

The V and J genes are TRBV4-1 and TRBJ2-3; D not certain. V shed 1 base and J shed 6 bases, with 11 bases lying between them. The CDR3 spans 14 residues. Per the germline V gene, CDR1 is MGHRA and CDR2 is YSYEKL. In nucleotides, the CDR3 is TGCGCCAGCAGCCAAGTGGATAGAGTGGATACGCAGTATTTT. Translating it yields CASSQVDRVDTQYF.

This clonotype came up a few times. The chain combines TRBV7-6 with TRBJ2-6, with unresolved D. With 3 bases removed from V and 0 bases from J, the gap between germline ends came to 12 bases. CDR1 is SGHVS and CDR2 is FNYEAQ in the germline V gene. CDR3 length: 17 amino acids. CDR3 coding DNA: TGTGCCAGCAGCTTTGGTATCCCTAGCTCTGGGGCCAACGTCCTGACTTTC. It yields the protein CASSFGIPSSGANVLTF.

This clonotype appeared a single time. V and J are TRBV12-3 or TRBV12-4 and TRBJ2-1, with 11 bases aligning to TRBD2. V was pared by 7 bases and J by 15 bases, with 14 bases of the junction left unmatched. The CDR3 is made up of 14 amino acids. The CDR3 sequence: CASTSLAGGPRGFF. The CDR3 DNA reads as TGTGCCAGCACCTCGCTAGCGGGGGGACCGAGGGGGTTCTTC.

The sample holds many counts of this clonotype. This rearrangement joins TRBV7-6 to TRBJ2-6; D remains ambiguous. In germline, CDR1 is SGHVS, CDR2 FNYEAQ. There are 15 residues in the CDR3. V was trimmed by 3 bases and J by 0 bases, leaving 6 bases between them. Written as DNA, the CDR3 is TGTGCCAGCAGCTTCTGGCTCTCTGGGGCCAACGTCCTGACTTTC. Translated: CASSFWLSGANVLTF. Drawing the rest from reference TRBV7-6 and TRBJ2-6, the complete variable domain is GAGVSQSPRYKVTKRGQDVALRCDPISGHVSLYWYRQALGQGPEFLTYFNYEAQQDKSGLPNDRFSAERPEGSISTLTIQRTEQRDSAMYRCASSFWLSGANVLTFGAGSRLTVL.

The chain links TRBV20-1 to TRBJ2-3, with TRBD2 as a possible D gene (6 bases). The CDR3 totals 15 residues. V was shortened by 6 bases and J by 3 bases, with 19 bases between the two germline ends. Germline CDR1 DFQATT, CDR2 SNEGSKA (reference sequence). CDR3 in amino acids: CSAKPGGMGTDTQYF. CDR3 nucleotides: TGCAGTGCCAAACCCGGCGGGATGGGGACAGATACGCAGTATTTT.

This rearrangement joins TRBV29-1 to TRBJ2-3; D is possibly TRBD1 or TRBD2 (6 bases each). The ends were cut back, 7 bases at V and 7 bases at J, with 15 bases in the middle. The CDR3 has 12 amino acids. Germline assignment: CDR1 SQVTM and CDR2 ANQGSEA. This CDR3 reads CSAGQGRNTQYF. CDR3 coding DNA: TGCAGCGCTGGGCAGGGGAGGAATACGCAGTATTTT.

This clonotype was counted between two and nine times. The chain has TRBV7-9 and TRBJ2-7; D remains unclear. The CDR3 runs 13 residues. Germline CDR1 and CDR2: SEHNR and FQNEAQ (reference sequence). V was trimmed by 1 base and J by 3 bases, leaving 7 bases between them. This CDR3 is CASSLDNDYEQYF. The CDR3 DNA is TGTGCCAGCAGCTTAGACAATGACTACGAGCAGTACTTC.

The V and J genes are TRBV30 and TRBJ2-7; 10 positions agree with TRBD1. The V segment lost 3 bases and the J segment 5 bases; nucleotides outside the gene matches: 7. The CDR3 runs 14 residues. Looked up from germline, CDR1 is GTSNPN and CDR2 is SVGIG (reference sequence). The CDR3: CAWSPGTGVNEQYF. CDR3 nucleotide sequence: TGTGCCTGGAGCCCCGGGACAGGGGTAAACGAGCAGTACTTC.

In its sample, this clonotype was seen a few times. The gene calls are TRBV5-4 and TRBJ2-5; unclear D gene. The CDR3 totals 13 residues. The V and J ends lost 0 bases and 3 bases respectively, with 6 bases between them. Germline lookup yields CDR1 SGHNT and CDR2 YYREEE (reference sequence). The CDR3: CASSLVAEETQYF. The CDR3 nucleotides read TGTGCCAGCAGCTTGGTGGCAGAAGAGACCCAGTACTTC.

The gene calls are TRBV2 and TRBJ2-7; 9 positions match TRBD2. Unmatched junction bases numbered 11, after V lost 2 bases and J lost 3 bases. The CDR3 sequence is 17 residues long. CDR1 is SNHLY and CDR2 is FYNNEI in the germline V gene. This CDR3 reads CASSETRLAGNNYEQYF. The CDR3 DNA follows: TGTGCCAGCAGTGAAACAAGGCTAGCGGGGAATAACTACGAGCAGTACTTC.

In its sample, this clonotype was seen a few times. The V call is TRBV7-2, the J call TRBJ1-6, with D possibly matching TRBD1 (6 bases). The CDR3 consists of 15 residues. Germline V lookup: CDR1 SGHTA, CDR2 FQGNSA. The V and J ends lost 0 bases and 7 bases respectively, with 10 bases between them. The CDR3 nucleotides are TGTGCCAGCAGCTTAGCGGGACACACGAATTCACCCCTCCACTTT. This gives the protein CASSLAGHTNSPLHF.

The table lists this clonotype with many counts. The CDR3 region has the DNA TGTGCCAGCAGCTTAGTAGTAGGGCAGGGCTGGTATGGCTACACCTTC. Encoded protein: CASSLVVGQGWYGYTF. The rearrangement links TRBV7-2 to TRBJ1-2, with D possibly being TRBD1 (5 bases). Deletions cut 1 base from V and 5 bases from J, with 17 bases between. Germline assignment: CDR1 SGHTA and CDR2 FQGNSA. This CDR3 contains 16 residues.

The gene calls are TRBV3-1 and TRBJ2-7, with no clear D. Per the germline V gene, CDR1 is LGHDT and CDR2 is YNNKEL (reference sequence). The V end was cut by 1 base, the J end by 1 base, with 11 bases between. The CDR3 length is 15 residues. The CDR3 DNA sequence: TGTGCCAGCAGCCAAGGACTCGTCCCATCCTACGAGCAGTACTTC. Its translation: CASSQGLVPSYEQYF.

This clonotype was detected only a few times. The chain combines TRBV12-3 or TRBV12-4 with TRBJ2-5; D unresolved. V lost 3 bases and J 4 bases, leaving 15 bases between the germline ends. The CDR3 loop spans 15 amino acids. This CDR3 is CASSFGSLAVETQYF. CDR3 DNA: TGTGCCAGCAGTTTCGGCTCCCTGGCGGTAGAGACCCAGTACTTC.

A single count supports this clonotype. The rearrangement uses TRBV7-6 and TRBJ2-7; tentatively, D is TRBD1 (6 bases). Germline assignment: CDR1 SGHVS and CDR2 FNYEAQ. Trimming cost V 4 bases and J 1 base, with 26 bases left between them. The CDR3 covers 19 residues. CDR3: CASSYYRVLTGPYSYEQYF. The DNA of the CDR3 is TGTGCCAGCAGCTATTACAGGGTACTCACGGGGCCCTATTCCTACGAGCAGTACTTC.

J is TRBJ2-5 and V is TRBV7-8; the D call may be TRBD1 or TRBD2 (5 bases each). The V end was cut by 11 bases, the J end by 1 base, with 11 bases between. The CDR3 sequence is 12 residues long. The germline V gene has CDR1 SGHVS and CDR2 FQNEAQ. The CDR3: CASGAGQETQYF. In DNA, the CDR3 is TGTGCCTCCGGGGCAGGCCAAGAGACCCAGTACTTC.

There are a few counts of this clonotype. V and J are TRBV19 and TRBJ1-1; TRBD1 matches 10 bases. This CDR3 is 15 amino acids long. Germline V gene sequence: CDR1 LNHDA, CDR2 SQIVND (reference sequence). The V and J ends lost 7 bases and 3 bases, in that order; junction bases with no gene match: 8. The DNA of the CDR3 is TGTGCCAGTAAGGAAGGGGACAGGGGCGACACTGAAGCTTTCTTT. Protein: CASKEGDRGDTEAFF. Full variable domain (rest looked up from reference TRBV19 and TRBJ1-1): DGGITQSPKYLFRKEGQNVTLSCEQNLNHDAMYWYRQDPGQGLRLIYYSQIVNDFQKGDIAEGYSVSREKKESFPLTVTSAQKNPTAFYLCASKEGDRGDTEAFFGQGTRLTVV.

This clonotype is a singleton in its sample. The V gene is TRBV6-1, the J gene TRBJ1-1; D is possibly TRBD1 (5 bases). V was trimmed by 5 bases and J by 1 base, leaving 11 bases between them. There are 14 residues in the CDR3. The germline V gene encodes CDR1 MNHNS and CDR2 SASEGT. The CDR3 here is CASSIGAPNTEAFF. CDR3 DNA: TGTGCCAGCAGTATAGGGGCCCCGAACACTGAAGCTTTCTTT.